Following are 24 T cell receptor beta chains from one sample sequenced in a study of blood T cell repertoires in COVID-19. Some clones are missing from TCRdb's copy, which holds only in-frame ones; the method was immunoSEQ multiplex PCR. The table records 110,000 or so clones, over 75% of them present only once. The sequencing input was peripheral blood. Receptors originate from a man in his fifties or sixties with acute or convalescent COVID-19.

This clone was detected once. The chain uses TRBV5-6 and TRBJ1-5; 8 nucleotides agree with TRBD1. Trimming at V came to 4 bases and at J to 6 bases, leaving 6 bases not matched to a gene. Germline V gene lookup returns CDR1 SGHDT and CDR2 YYEEEE. CDR3 length: 14 residues. CDR3 protein: CASSQGQGGQPQHF. As DNA, the CDR3 is TGTGCCAGCAGCCAAGGACAGGGAGGTCAGCCCCAGCATTTT.

This chain connects TRBV29-1 to TRBJ1-1; D unresolved. V lost 1 base and J lost 7, with 4 bases in between. This CDR3 spans 10 amino acids. CDR1 is SQVTM and CDR2 is ANQGSEA in the germline V gene. The CDR3 reads CSVEGLEAFF. CDR3 sequence (DNA): TGCAGCGTTGAAGGACTTGAAGCTTTCTTT. Supplemented by reference TRBV29-1 and TRBJ1-1, the full variable domain reads SAVISQKPSRDICQRGTSLTIQCQVDSQVTMMFWYRQQPGQSLTLIATANQGSEATYESGFVIDKFPISRPNLTFSTLTVSNMSPEDSSIYLCSVEGLEAFFGQGTRLTVV.

The J gene is TRBJ2-5, the V gene TRBV5-1; D ambiguous. The germline V gene has CDR1 SGHRS and CDR2 YFSETQ. V lost 4 bases to trimming and J lost 5 bases, with 9 bases between them. This CDR3 comprises 12 residues. CDR3 region: CASSPYSETQYF. In DNA, the CDR3 is TGCGCCAGCAGCCCCTACAGTGAGACCCAGTACTTC.

CDR3 loop: CAISDWTSGGNEQFF. In nucleotides, the CDR3 is TGTGCCATCAGTGATTGGACTAGCGGGGGGAATGAGCAGTTCTTC. The chain carries TRBV10-3 and TRBJ2-1; 14 bases map to TRBD2. Germline V CDR1 and CDR2: ENHRY, SYGVKD. This CDR3 has 15 residues. V lost 3 bases to trimming and J lost 7 bases; unmatched junction nucleotides: 2.

This chain links TRBV11-3 with TRBJ2-1; no clear D gene. Trimming took off 2 bases at V and 3 bases at J, with 11 bases between the two ends. Germline V lookup: CDR1 SGHNT, CDR2 YENEEA. This CDR3 is built from 15 residues. This chain's CDR3 is CASSLSGGFYNEQFF. In nucleotides, the CDR3 is TGTGCCAGCAGCTTATCGGGTGGTTTCTACAATGAGCAGTTCTTC.

The CDR3 is CASSNLAGGNNEQFF. The CDR3 DNA sequence: TGTGCCAGCAGCAATCTAGCGGGGGGAAACAATGAGCAGTTCTTC. The chain recombines TRBV13 with TRBJ2-1, with 11 positions matching TRBD2. Losses at the gene ends were 5 bases for V and 5 bases for J; bases not matched to a gene: 5. Germline V CDR1 and CDR2: PRHDT, FYEKMQ (reference sequence). The CDR3 extends over 15 amino acids.

The chain carries TRBV5-1 and TRBJ2-1; 11 bases line up with TRBD1. The CDR3 is made up of 15 amino acids. The germline CDR1 and CDR2 sequences are SGHRS and YFSETQ. The V and J ends lost 2 bases and 6 bases, in that order; junction bases with no gene match: 4. CDR3 loop: CASSLRDRGVNEQFF. The CDR3 nucleotides are TGCGCCAGCAGCTTACGGGACAGGGGGGTCAATGAGCAGTTCTTC. The full variable domain, with the rest looked up from reference TRBV5-1 and TRBJ2-1, is KAGVTQTPRYLIKTRGQQVTLSCSPISGHRSVSWYQQTPGQGLQFLFEYFSETQRNKGNFPGRFSGRQFSNSRSEMNVSTLELGDSALYLCASSLRDRGVNEQFFGPGTRLTVL.

This clone has just one count. This chain joins TRBV2 and TRBJ2-2; weak D call: TRBD2 (5 bases). The CDR3 runs 12 residues. V lost 6 bases, J lost 5 bases, and 7 bases lay in between. Germline V gene lookup returns CDR1 SNHLY and CDR2 FYNNEI. The CDR3 sequence is CASRGETGELFF. CDR3 nucleotides: TGTGCCAGCAGGGGAGAAACCGGGGAGCTGTTTTTT.

The V gene is TRBV24-1, the J gene TRBJ2-5; TRBD1 agrees at 9 bases. V shed 0 bases, J shed 4 bases, and the junction held 8 bases outside the gene matches. From germline, CDR1 is KGHDR and CDR2 SFDVKD. The CDR3 is 17 amino acids. CDR3: CATSDLHGTGPPETQYF. As DNA, the CDR3 is TGTGCCACCAGTGATTTGCATGGGACAGGGCCTCCAGAGACCCAGTACTTC.

The chain is built from TRBV29-1 and TRBJ1-4; 7 positions agree with TRBD1. Germline V CDR1 and CDR2: SQVTM, ANQGSEA. The length of the CDR3 is 13 residues. V dropped 7 bases and J dropped 4; count of bases not matched to a gene: 6. For the CDR3, the DNA is TGCAGCGCATCGACAGGGTTTAATGAAAAACTGTTTTTT. This codes for CSASTGFNEKLFF.

This chain connects TRBV9 to TRBJ2-3; the match to TRBD2 covers 7 bases. With V trimmed by 0 bases and J by 5 bases, 9 bases remained unmatched. This CDR3 has 16 amino acids. Germline CDR1 SGDLS, CDR2 YYNGEE. CDR3 coding DNA: TGTGCCAGCAGCGTAGGGGCGGCGGGAGCGGGAGATACGCAGTATTTT. It encodes CASSVGAAGAGDTQYF.

This chain joins TRBV24-1 and TRBJ1-2; D might be TRBD1 (5 bases). The germline V gene encodes CDR1 KGHDR and CDR2 SFDVKD. V was clipped by 0 bases and J by 3 bases, with 7 bases between them. The CDR3 sequence is 14 residues long. Written as DNA, the CDR3 is TGTGCCACCAGTGATTTGCAGGGTGACTATGGCTACACCTTC. Translating gives CATSDLQGDYGYTF.

The chain links TRBV24-1 to TRBJ2-1, with TRBD2 matching 9 bases. Trimming removed 9 bases from V and 4 bases from J; junction bases left unmatched: 9. CDR3 length: 15 residues. CDR1 KGHDR and CDR2 SFDVKD come from the germline V gene. The CDR3 sequence is CATRASGNPYNEQFF. The CDR3 coding sequence is TGTGCCACCCGGGCTAGCGGGAATCCATACAATGAGCAGTTCTTC.

This rearrangement joins TRBV11-2 to TRBJ2-4; no reliable D call. This CDR3 contains 14 residues. Germline V CDR1 and CDR2: SGHAT, FQNNGV. Between the trimmed V and J ends, which lost 5 bases and 0 bases, there was a span of 8 bases. The CDR3 region is CASSPTVAKNIQYF. The CDR3, as DNA: TGTGCCAGCAGCCCAACAGTAGCCAAAAACATTCAGTACTTC.

The gene calls are TRBV6-2 or TRBV6-3 and TRBJ2-3, with D unresolved. Looked up from germline, CDR1 is MNHEY and CDR2 is SVGEGT. The CDR3 is 12 residues long. With 6 bases removed from V and 8 bases from J, the gap between germline ends came to 12 bases. Here the CDR3 DNA reads TGTGCCAGCAGCCCCCCCCGCGGTACGCAGTATTTT. Translating gives CASSPPRGTQYF.

V is TRBV18 and J is TRBJ1-3; 8 positions agree with TRBD1. The ends lost 4 bases at V and 0 bases at J; junction bases unmatched: 5. This CDR3 is built from 16 residues. Germline V gives CDR1 KGHSH, CDR2 LQKENI. CDR3 DNA sequence: TGTGCCAGCTCACAAGACAGGGGATACTCTGGAAACACCATATATTTT. Translated: CASSQDRGYSGNTIYF.

This clone was seen only a few times. The CDR3, as DNA: TGTGCCAGCTCACCAGCCAGGTCTCAGGGCTACACCTTC. Translated: CASSPARSQGYTF. This chain links TRBV18 with TRBJ1-2; D gene uncertain. V was cut by 2 bases and J by 8 bases, with 12 bases left in between. From germline, CDR1 is KGHSH and CDR2 LQKENI. This CDR3 contains 13 residues.

The chain couples TRBV19 to TRBJ1-5; D gene ambiguous. Germline V CDR1 and CDR2: LNHDA, SQIVND (reference sequence). The germline V and J ends were trimmed by 3 bases and 2 bases, with 11 bases remaining between them. This CDR3 spans 15 amino acids. The CDR3 reads CASSIDTFGNQPQHF. CDR3 sequence (DNA): TGTGCCAGTAGTATTGACACTTTTGGCAATCAGCCCCAGCATTTT.

The chain links TRBV7-8 to TRBJ2-7, with 8 bases aligning to TRBD2. The V gene's germline CDR1 is SGHVS and CDR2 FQNEAQ. CDR3 length: 14 amino acids. Losses at the gene ends were 4 bases for V and 3 bases for J; bases not matched to a gene: 5. The CDR3 reads CASSSGGLGYEQYF. Here the CDR3 DNA reads TGTGCCAGCAGCTCGGGGGGACTAGGCTACGAGCAGTACTTC.

V gene TRBV29-1 combines with J gene TRBJ1-2; weak D call: TRBD1 (6 bases). V was pared by 4 bases and J by 8 bases, with 20 bases between. This CDR3 is built from 14 residues. The V gene's germline CDR1 is SQVTM and CDR2 ANQGSEA. The CDR3 loop is CSVGRVSPGVGYTF. The CDR3 coding sequence is TGCAGCGTTGGGCGAGTCTCCCCAGGGGTAGGCTACACCTTC.

Only one count was recorded for this clone. The chain couples TRBV7-3 to TRBJ2-1; the D gene is possibly TRBD1 (5 bases). The CDR3 contains 14 residues. V lost 1 base, J lost 9 bases, and 13 bases lay in between. Germline loops: CDR1 SGHTA, CDR2 FQGTGA. The CDR3 sequence: CASSLKGAWGEQFF. The CDR3, as DNA: TGTGCCAGCAGCTTAAAAGGGGCTTGGGGTGAGCAGTTCTTC.

This clone appeared once. The chain joins TRBV13 to TRBJ2-7; 7 bases agree with TRBD2. Germline trimming cut 4 bases from V and 2 bases from J; bases unmatched to any gene: 5. This CDR3 is 14 amino acids long. Germline CDR1 PRHDT, CDR2 FYEKMQ (reference sequence). CDR3 in DNA: TGTGCCAGCAGCTCCCGGGGAGGGACCTACGAGCAGTACTTC. Translated, it gives CASSSRGGTYEQYF.

J is TRBJ1-6 and V is TRBV7-8; 12 nucleotides match TRBD1. Germline V CDR1 and CDR2: SGHVS, FQNEAQ. Trimming at V came to 5 bases and at J to 6 bases, leaving 5 bases not matched to a gene. The CDR3 length is 16 residues. The CDR3 DNA reads as TGTGCCAGCAGCCGGGGACAGGGGGCCGGTAATTCACCCCTCCACTTT. It codes for CASSRGQGAGNSPLHF.

This clone was counted once. The rearrangement uses TRBV7-2 and TRBJ2-3, with 8 bases aligning to TRBD1. Germline V gene data show CDR1 as SGHTA and CDR2 as FQGNSA. The CDR3 consists of 15 residues. V shed 5 bases, J shed 5 bases, and the junction held 9 bases outside the gene matches. This CDR3 is CASSQTGQGGDTQYF. The CDR3, as DNA: TGTGCCAGCAGCCAAACCGGACAGGGAGGAGATACGCAGTATTTT.